This T cell receptor beta chain emerged from a study of CD8 T cells in Susac syndrome. High-throughput TCR beta sequencing covered peripheral CD8+ and CD4+ T cells. Patients with stable or active relapsing-remitting disease, all of them treatment-naive, made up the multiple sclerosis controls. Regarding the study as a whole: It was acknowledged in the study that the number of individuals who were included in its TCR sequencing and HLA analysis was relatively small.

Reverse transcription of roughly 0.5 to 1 ug RNA was carried out with random hexamers. The immunoSEQ assay covered 54 Vbeta and 13 Jbeta segments for CDR3. From the immunoSEQ multiplex PCR reads, TCRdb called clonotypes with MiXCR, one entry per CDR3 protein. This table holds around 200,000 distinct CDR3 sequences, roughly 92% found once. CDR3 length: 16 amino acids. Germline V gives CDR1 SEHNR, CDR2 FQNEAQ (reference sequence). V lost 4 bases to trimming and J lost 3 bases; unmatched junction nucleotides: 9. A word on this clonotype: As yet, its antigen is unknown.

Sequenced sample: CD8+ T cells from PBMCs. This chain uses TRBV7-9 with TRBJ1-1; 9 bases align to TRBD1. This TCR was recovered from a human donor with multiple sclerosis. The CDR3 protein is CASSWGQGSYDTEAFF. The CDR3 DNA reads as TGTGCCAGCAGCTGGGGACAGGGTAGTTACGACACTGAAGCTTTCTTT.